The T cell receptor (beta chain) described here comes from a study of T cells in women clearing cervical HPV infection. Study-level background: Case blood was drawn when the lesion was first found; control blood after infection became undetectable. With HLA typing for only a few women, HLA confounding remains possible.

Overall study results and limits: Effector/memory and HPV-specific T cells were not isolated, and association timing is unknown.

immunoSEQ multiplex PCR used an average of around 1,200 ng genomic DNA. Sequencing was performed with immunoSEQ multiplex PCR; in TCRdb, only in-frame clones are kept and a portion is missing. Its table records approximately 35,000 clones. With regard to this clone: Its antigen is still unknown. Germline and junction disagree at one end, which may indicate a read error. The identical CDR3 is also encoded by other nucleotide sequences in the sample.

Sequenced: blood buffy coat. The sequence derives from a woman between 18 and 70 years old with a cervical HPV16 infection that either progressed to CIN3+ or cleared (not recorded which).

CDR3 DNA, as far as it was read: TGTGCCAGCTCACCAGGGGCAGTGGAAGGAAACACA. Its protein is CASSPGAVEGNT. The CDR3 as a whole reads CASSPGAVEGNTIYF. The genes are TRBV18 and TRBJ1-3, with D perhaps TRBD1 (5 bases). The sequence runs out 3 residues before the end of the CDR3; the remainder is reconstructed from the germline J gene. CDR1 is KGHSH, CDR2 LQKENI, per germline. This CDR3 contains 15 residues.